The clone carrying this T cell receptor beta chain was counted between two and nine times. The antigen remains undetermined. This sample was taken from a study of T cells after yellow fever vaccination. Production of TCR cDNA was by 5'RACE template switching, which also added a universal primer site and UMIs. Via MiXCR, TCRdb re-called the 5' RACE reads, giving one row per CDR3 protein. The profile covers 300,000 or so distinct CDR3 sequences, with approximately 7% appearing a single time and 15% to 20% taken by the ten largest. In germline, CDR1 is MDHEN, CDR2 SYDVKM. Trimming cost V 3 bases and J 4 bases; bases outside gene matches: 3. The CDR3 is 16 amino acids. Points from the study as a whole: Reappearance after the booster was seen for most primary-vaccination clones, at 96% CD4 and around 90% CD8. By day 5 rather than day 15, the secondary response had peaked, though it was weaker.

This chain uses TRBV28 with TRBJ2-1, with TRBD2 matching 13 bases. The receptor's source is a man aged 18-30 years who received the YFV17D yellow fever vaccine. The input for sequencing was PBMCs, taken about 49 days after the first yellow fever vaccination. CDR3 amino acids: CASSFGTSGVYNEQFF. The CDR3 coding sequence is TGTGCCAGCAGTTTCGGGACTAGCGGGGTATACAATGAGCAGTTCTTC.